This record concerns one TCR beta chain sequence. CDR3 length equals 13 residues. V shed 4 bases and J 8 bases; nucleotides not matched to a gene: 7. Germline assignment: CDR1 SGHAT and CDR2 FQNNGV. Sequencing used immunoSEQ multiplex PCR; TCRdb keeps in-frame clones, though not all of them. The repertoire holds about 980,000 clones, approximately 80% seen once, with over 1.3% in the top ten. The data are from a study of shared clonotypes between healthy human individuals. The sequenced sample consisted of memory CD4+ T cells sorted from blood. Subset of the sample: CD45RA-negative fraction. The chain links TRBV11-2 to TRBJ1-1; the match to TRBD1 covers 7 bases. This clonotype was sampled from a man aged 18 to 30 in good health. The DNA of the CDR3 is TGTGCCAGCAGCTCAGAGAGACAGGGAGAAGCTTTCTTT. This translates into CASSSERQGEAFF. Based on the CDR3 plus reference TRBV11-2 and TRBJ1-1, the full variable domain is EAGVAQSPRYKIIEKRQSVAFWCNPISGHATLYWYQQILGQGPKLLIQFQNNGVVDDSQLPKDRFSAERLKGVDSTLKIQPAKLEDSAVYLCASSSERQGEAFFGQGTRLTVV.